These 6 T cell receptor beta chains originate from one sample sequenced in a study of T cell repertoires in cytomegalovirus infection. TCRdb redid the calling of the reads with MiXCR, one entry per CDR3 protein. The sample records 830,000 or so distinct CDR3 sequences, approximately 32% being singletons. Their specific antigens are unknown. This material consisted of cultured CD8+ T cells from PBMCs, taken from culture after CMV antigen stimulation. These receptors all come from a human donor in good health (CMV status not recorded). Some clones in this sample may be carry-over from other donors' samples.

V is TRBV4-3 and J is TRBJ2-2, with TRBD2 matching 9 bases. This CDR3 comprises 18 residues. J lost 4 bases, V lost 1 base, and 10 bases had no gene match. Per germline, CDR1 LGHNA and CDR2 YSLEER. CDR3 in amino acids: CASSQVWLAGYRTGELFF. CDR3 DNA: TGCGCCAGCAGCCAAGTTTGGCTAGCGGGGTACCGCACCGGGGAGCTGTTTTTT.

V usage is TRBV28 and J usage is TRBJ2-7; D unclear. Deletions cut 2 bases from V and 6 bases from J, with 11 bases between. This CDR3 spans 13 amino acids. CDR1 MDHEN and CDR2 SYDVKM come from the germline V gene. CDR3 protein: CASSLPRTVEQYV. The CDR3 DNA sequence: TGTGCCAGCAGTTTACCTCGTACAGTCGAGCAGTACGTC.

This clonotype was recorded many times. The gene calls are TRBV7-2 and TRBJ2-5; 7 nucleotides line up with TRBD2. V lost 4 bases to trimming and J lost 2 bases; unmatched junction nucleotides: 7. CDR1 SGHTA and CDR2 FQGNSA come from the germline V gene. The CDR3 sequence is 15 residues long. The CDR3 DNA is TGTGCCAGCAGCTCACCTAGCGGAACGCAAGAGACCCAGTACTTC. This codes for CASSSPSGTQETQYF. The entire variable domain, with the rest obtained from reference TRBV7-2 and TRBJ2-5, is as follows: GAGVSQSPSNKVTEKGKDVELRCDPISGHTALYWYRQSLGQGLEFLIYFQGNSAPDKSGLPSDRFSAERTGGSVSTLTIQRTQQEDSAVYLCASSSPSGTQETQYFGPGTRLLVL.

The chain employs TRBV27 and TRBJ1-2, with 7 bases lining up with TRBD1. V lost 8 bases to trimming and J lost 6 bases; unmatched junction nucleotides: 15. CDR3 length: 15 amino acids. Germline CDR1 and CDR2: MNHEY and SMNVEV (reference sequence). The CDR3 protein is CASAPGGGGFDGYTF. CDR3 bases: TGTGCCAGCGCCCCCGGAGGGGGCGGGTTCGATGGCTACACCTTC.

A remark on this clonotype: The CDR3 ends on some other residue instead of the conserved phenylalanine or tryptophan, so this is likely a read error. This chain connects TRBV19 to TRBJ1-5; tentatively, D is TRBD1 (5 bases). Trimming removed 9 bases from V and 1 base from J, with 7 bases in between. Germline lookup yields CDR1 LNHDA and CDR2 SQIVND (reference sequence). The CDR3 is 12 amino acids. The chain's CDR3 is CASRDSNQPQHI. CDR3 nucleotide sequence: TGTGCCAGCAGGGACAGCAATCAGCCCCAGCATATT.

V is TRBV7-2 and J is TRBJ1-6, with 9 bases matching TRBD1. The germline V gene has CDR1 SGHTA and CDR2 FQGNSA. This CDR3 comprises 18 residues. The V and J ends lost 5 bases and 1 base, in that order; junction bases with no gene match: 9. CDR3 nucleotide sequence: TGTGCCAGCAGCGAGGGACAGGGCCGTGGGTCCTATAATTCACCCCTCCACTTT. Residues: CASSEGQGRGSYNSPLHF.